The T cell receptor (beta chain) under discussion was sequenced for a study of T cells after yellow fever vaccination. Per the germline V gene, CDR1 is SGDLS and CDR2 is YYNGEE. The V end was cut by 0 bases, the J end by 1 base, with 4 bases between. CDR3 length equals 13 residues. Study-wide results and limits: Clonotypes appearing in both CD4 and CD8 compartments existed, and their share was small.

Worth noting for this clonotype: Its antigen is unknown. A clone one base away is much larger, so this may be a read error.

MiXCR, applied by TCRdb to the 5' RACE reads, yields one record per CDR3 protein. The table includes fewer than 400,000 distinct CDR3 sequences, about 10% detected once. Sample: CD4+ T cells sorted from PBMCs, taken 45 days after the yellow fever booster vaccination. The chain has TRBV9 and TRBJ2-5, with D unclear. The TCR was taken from a man between 18 and 35 years old who received the YFV17D yellow fever vaccine. DNA for the CDR3: TGTGCCAGCAGCGTAGCTCGCCAAGAGACCCAGTACTTC. It yields the protein CASSVARQETQYF.